This T cell receptor beta chain was captured by sequencing in a study of regulatory T cells in long-lasting Graves disease. CDR3 length: 17 residues. The V gene lost 1 base and the J gene lost 5 bases, with 18 bases spanning the gap. Germline CDR1 and CDR2: KGHSH and LQKENI. Time point noted: newly diagnosed GD, antithyroid drugs for less than 3 months. From PBMCs, RNA was extracted and then used to make the TCR library. CDR3-region Arm-PCR and iRepertoire HTBI primers produced the TCR beta libraries. Via MiXCR, TCRdb re-called the multiplex PCR reads, giving one row per CDR3 protein. Of about 450,000 distinct CDR3 sequences in the sample, around 13% were seen once. This sample also belongs to another study, concerning T cells in Graves' hyperthyroidism and ophthalmopathy. That study reports: Lactation, pregnancy, other autoimmune disease or uncontrolled infection excluded patients.

This receptor was identified in a woman between 50 and 59 years old with Graves disease. The J gene is TRBJ2-1, the V gene TRBV18; D possibly corresponds to TRBD1 (6 bases). Source: peripheral blood mononuclear cells (PBMCs), taken at new diagnosis, from a patient treated with antithyroid drugs. This CDR3 is CASSPQKRQVSDNEQFF. The CDR3 DNA follows: TGTGCCAGCTCACCACAAAAAAGACAGGTTTCTGACAATGAGCAGTTCTTC.